This T cell receptor beta chain was sequenced in a study of cytomegalovirus exposure and HLA in healthy donors (dated by TCRdb to the late 2010s). For context, the study as a whole: An earlier analysis of 550 to 700 of the donors reported approximately 290 Gb of sequence data and some 100 million unique TCR beta sequences from approximately 180 million T cells. An early release that covered 500 to 800 HLA-typed donors contained about 300 gigabases of sequencing data and tens of millions of unique TCR sequences. Of the roughly 400 genotyped donors, less than 90% were placed in the genetic ancestry cluster associated with self-reported Caucasian donors. The aim of the study was to test whether cataloging public T cell receptors could identify signatures of past pathogen exposure. Using immunosequencing, the study profiled T cell repertoires from about 650 subjects and related those repertoires to cytomegalovirus serostatus. Along with the roughly 700-subject first cohort, a separate validation cohort of over 90 different subjects was used. The study combined high-throughput TCR immunosequencing, statistical association of individual TCRs with disease status, and machine learning to predict cytomegalovirus infection status. In a later analysis, previously published TCR beta repertoires from 666 donors were re-analyzed and high-resolution HLA genotyping was added so that TCR occurrence patterns could be studied. Rather than drawing on any new phenotypic data, the later analysis identified candidate immune exposures from TCR beta sequences and the way those sequences occurred across donors. An earlier analysis of roughly 600 of the donors used high-throughput TCR beta sequencing to judge whether each TCR beta V gene segment behaved as functional or pseudogenic. Donor age, sex, ethnicity and CMV serostatus were compiled alongside the repertoire data. In a later genetic analysis, genome-wide SNP genotypes for about 65% of the roughly 670 donors were used, and that subset was treated as a discovery cohort. Every repertoire in the discovery cohort had been generated on one and the same sequencing platform. Class I and class II HLA loci were covered by the typing at four-digit resolution. The number of typed donors differed by locus: roughly 620-630 for A, B, C, DRB1 and DQB1; 522 for DQA1; 606 for DPA1; and some 450 for DPB1. A handful of DR-DQ haplotypes were handled as single units for association and clustering because linkage in the cohort was strong. Among roughly 400 genotyped donors of the cohort, an average of around 240,000 unique TCR beta nucleotide sequences was sequenced per donor, of which 15% to 20% were non-productive. Summary of the overall study and its limitations: Across donors, most TCR sequences were observed very rarely, whereas some public TCRs were present in many individuals. The authors suggested that the approach could potentially be extended to other disease states and immunological phenotypes. Some IMGT-functional V segments, including TRBV6-2 and TRBV6-3, could not be distinguished by the 87-base-pair reads and were therefore excluded. Fewer than 20 rarely observed V segments, including chromosome 9 orphons, were excluded from the earlier analysis of 550 to 700 of the donors because counts were too low. According to a later analysis, TCR association rates differed among HLA loci, with DRB1 alleles showing the most associated TCRs and HLA-C alleles showing the fewest. A total of fewer than 200 TCR beta chains were listed by the study as associated with cytomegalovirus. Strong co-occurrence of HLA alleles, especially DR and DQ, made assigning TCR associations to individual alleles difficult. Because some donors lacked HLA typing at each locus, the association tests relied only on the typed subset. A later genetic analysis reported fewer N-insertions in productive TCRs among donors in an Asian-associated ancestry cluster than the roughly 700-donor mean. An association between a missense DCLRE1C variant and V-gene and J-gene trimming of TCR beta chains was found in a later genetic analysis and replicated in an independent cohort. A cluster of highly shared sequence variants was judged likely to represent a technical artifact of the sequencing pipeline. Correlated functional status among segregating V segments might reflect linkage disequilibrium, but an unknown experimental factor could not be ruled out. A further reported finding was that TCR beta sequences accurately predicted the HLA-A and HLA-B alleles for most subjects in the first cohort. In a later analysis, HLA-associated TCR beta chains showed more clonal expansion and lower generation probabilities than non-associated chains that were equally common. An earlier analysis of approximately 530 of the donors showed that most TCR beta V segments appeared in productive rearrangements either about 87% or about 30% of the time, which broadly matched IMGT annotations. A later analysis associated approximately 17,000 TCR beta sequences with specific HLA alleles at a false discovery rate of 0.05. Several of the top co-occurrence clusters appeared to be linked to parvovirus B19, influenza, CMV and Epstein-Barr virus, according to a later analysis. Immune exposure information for the cohort was limited to CMV serostatus. In vitro tests confirmed that a few of the cytomegalovirus-associated TCR beta chains recognize cytomegalovirus antigens. Sequencing depth was assumed to be roughly uniform across donors in the presence/absence analyses, though that assumption may not hold. A later analysis found that most CMV-associated TCR beta chains appeared HLA-restricted, with HLA associations seemingly driven largely by CMV exposure. Cytomegalovirus status was reported to be diagnosed by the classifier with high specificity and sensitivity in both the original and validation cohorts. Only TCR beta chains were sequenced in this cohort, and the absence of alpha or paired-chain data limited detectable features.

The cohort consisted of hundreds of healthy bone marrow donors. All cohort members were sampled while nominally healthy, although unrecorded immune exposures were likely present. The donor was CMV seropositive and belonged to the group of 250 to 300 seropositive cohort members. A peripheral blood sample was collected from each donor, and TCR beta sequencing was performed on peripheral blood mononuclear cells. The Qiagen DNeasy Blood Extraction Kit was used to extract genomic DNA from the blood cell samples. Library method: the immunoSEQ multiplex PCR assay. For the multiplex PCR, a mixture combining 60 forward primers for TCR Vbeta segments and 13 reverse primers for TCR Jbeta segments was used. The CDR3 region of rearranged TCR beta genes was amplified from genomic DNA with a multiplex PCR assay. Amplified TCR beta libraries were sequenced as 87-base-pair reads on the Illumina HiSeq System. Concerning the study's data processing: In a later analysis, tens of millions of unique TCR beta chains were counted across the approximately 640 repertoires, and about 10 million of these chains were shared by at least two donors. Raw reads were error-corrected and collapsed into unique sequences with a nearest-neighbor algorithm that merged closely related sequences to remove PCR and sequencing errors. Alignment of CDR3 sequences to IMGT reference sequences was used to assign V, D and J gene segments. For a sequence to be retained, at least a six-nucleotide match to both a V gene segment and a J gene segment was required. Rearrangements were called productive when the CDR3 lacked stop codons and stayed in frame with V and J; all others were non-productive. Following IMGT convention, CDR3 was defined as the stretch from the second conserved V-encoded cysteine up to the conserved J-encoded phenylalanine. The earlier analysis of around 640 of the donors excluded sequences that lacked an unambiguous match to a single V gene segment. In an earlier analysis of 587 of the donors, V segments were called functional above 56.7% productive rearrangements and were called segregating when the between-donor standard deviation exceeded 5%. A statistical classification framework was built to diagnose cytomegalovirus status from the catalog of TCR beta chain sequences. In a later analysis, V and J genes were assigned by comparing TCR nucleotide sequences against IMGT/GENE-DB human TR gene sequences. A later analysis assigned CDR3 sequences and most-parsimonious VDJ recombination scenarios with the TCRdist pipeline. In a later analysis, each TCR beta chain was defined by its CDR3 amino acid sequence together with its V-gene family, and reads lacking a unique V-gene family were excluded. To address suspected cross-contamination and a sequencing artifact, a later analysis removed 592 highly shared, low-generation-probability nucleotide sequences. In a later analysis, a clonal expansion index for each public chain was calculated from normalized within-repertoire ranks of inferred template counts. In a later analysis, generation probabilities were computed with a VDJ recombination model fitted to out-of-frame rearrangements, and the resulting probabilities were checked against IGoR. Hypergeometric tests were used in a later analysis to score TCR-TCR, TCR-HLA and TCR-CMV co-occurrence, with a repertoire-size bias correction applied to the TCR pairs. A later analysis estimated false discovery rates by permuting HLA or CMV assignments 20 times. A later analysis grouped co-occurring TCRs with DBSCAN, adding TCRdist sequence similarity when clustering within HLA-allele-positive subsets. Repertoires with fewer than 30,000 or more than 120,000 public chains were left out of co-occurrence clustering, as were five repertoires with anomalous nucleotide sharing. The source is immuneACCESS, and TCRdb retained only in-frame sequences with V and J called. Part of the clones is not carried over; for the studies checked, unresolved V genes explain less than half of this, and the remainder is unexplained. The V and J calls and the clone size are those of that table, but D and trimming were determined from the DNA. The sample profile shows approximately 160,000 clones; about 76% of them were found once. The ten top clones hold around 3% of the sample.

A word on this clone: Its target antigen remains unknown. There are no base qualities to consult, and no much larger clone falls within one base.

From the cysteine through the phenylalanine, the CDR3 covers 14 amino acids. Only the CDR3 region is kept as DNA, spanning 42 bases read in frame from base 1. The CDR1 and CDR2 encoded by the germline V gene are MNHEY and SVGAGI. Trimmed from V: 5 bases; trimmed from J: 1 base; junction bases lacking a gene match: 5. The sample was PBMCs. The TCR was taken from a woman aged 40 to 50 in good health and CMV-seropositive. In this chain, TRBV6-5 is recombined with TRBJ2-7; 7 junctional bases match TRBD1. The sequenced DNA: TGTGCCAGCAGTGACAGGGAATCGTCCTACGAGCAGTACTTC. The resulting protein is CASSDRESSYEQYF.